This is a list of T cell receptor beta chains from one sample in a study of shared clonotypes between healthy human individuals. Method: immunoSEQ multiplex PCR; TCRdb's copy keeps in-frame clones and lacks some. This table has more than 1 million clones, about 80% appearing once. Sample: memory CD4+ T cells from PBMCs. These receptors all come from a man between 18 and 35 years old in good health. Some clones in this sample may be carry-over from other donors' samples. Each CDR3 is given with its conserved first and last residue. D genes are given only for firm matches. The size of a clone is reported for some rows only, either as once, few or many, or as a class for expanded clones.

size	J	V	D	DNA	CDR3
.	TRBJ1-3	TRBV28	TRBD1	TGTGCCAGCTTAAGGACAGGGAGTAACACCATATATTTT	CASLRTGSNTIYF
.	TRBJ1-2	TRBV7-2	TRBD1	TGTGCCAGCAGCTTCTCACCCGGGACAGGGGCAGCTAACTATGGCTACACCTTC	CASSFSPGTGAANYGYTF
.	TRBJ2-3	TRBV5-6	TRBD2	TGTGCCAGCAGCTTACTAGCGGGAGGTGGAGGAAGGACAGATACGCAGTATTTT	CASSLLAGGGGRTDTQYF
.	TRBJ2-7	TRBV29-1	.	TGCAGCGTTGATCCGAACTACAACTACGAGCAGTACTTC	CSVDPNYNYEQYF
few	TRBJ2-1	TRBV4-1	.	TGCGCCAGCAGCCTCATACGCGATGAGCAGTTCTTC	CASSLIRDEQFF
.	TRBJ1-1	TRBV5-4	.	TGCGCCAGCAGCGAAGGGTCCGGGGAGGATACTGAAGCTTTCTTT	CASSEGSGEDTEAFF
.	TRBJ1-2	TRBV6-5	.	TGTGCCAGCAGGAAATCTGGACAGAACTATGGCTACACCTTC	CASRKSGQNYGYTF
.	TRBJ2-3	TRBV4-3	.	TGCGCCAGCAGCCAAAAGTCCGCCGTACGGGGACAAGCCGTCACAGATACGCAGTATTTT	CASSQKSAVRGQAVTDTQYF
.	TRBJ2-2	TRBV9	.	TGTGCCAGCAGCGTCATAGTGACCGGGGAGCTGTTTTTT	CASSVIVTGELFF
.	TRBJ1-5	TRBV28	TRBD1	TGTGCCAGCAGTTCCGGGACAGGGCAAGGGAGACATCAGCCCCAGCATTTT	CASSSGTGQGRHQPQHF
.	TRBJ2-1	TRBV4-2	TRBD1	TGTGCCAGCAGCCGGAACGACAGGGACCCCTACAATGAGCAGTTCTTC	CASSRNDRDPYNEQFF
.	TRBJ1-5	TRBV28	TRBD1	TGTGCCAGCAGTGGCAGGGACAGTGTAAATCAGCCCCAGCATTTT	CASSGRDSVNQPQHF
.	TRBJ2-4	TRBV6-5	.	TGTGCCAGCAGTTACTCAAGCATAGCCAAAAACATTCAGTACTTC	CASSYSSIAKNIQYF
.	TRBJ2-7	TRBV11-2	TRBD1	TGTGCCAGCAGCCGTCATGGACAGGGATCCTACGAGCAGTACTTC	CASSRHGQGSYEQYF
.	TRBJ2-3	TRBV5-1	TRBD2	TGCGCCAGCAGCAGCCTGGGACTAGCGGGAGGTGCAGATACGCAGTATTTT	CASSSLGLAGGADTQYF